These 4 T cell receptor beta chains were sequenced from one sample in a study of blood T cell repertoires in COVID-19. Produced via immunoSEQ multiplex PCR; TCRdb's table is partial and in-frame only. The sample gives under 85,000 clones, 85% to 90% of which show up once; roughly a sixth is in the top ten. Sequencing used peripheral blood. These receptors all stem from an older man in a cohort sampled during active COVID-19.

This rearrangement joins TRBV7-9 to TRBJ1-1; D call uncertain. Germline CDR1 SEHNR, CDR2 FQNEAQ (reference sequence). The length of the CDR3 is 13 residues. Trimming took 5 bases from V and 1 from J, leaving 8 bases between them. As DNA, the CDR3 is TGTGCCAGCAGCCTAAACAGGAACACTGAAGCTTTCTTT. It yields the protein CASSLNRNTEAFF. Filled out from reference TRBV7-9 and TRBJ1-1, the complete variable domain reads DTGVSQNPRHKITKRGQNVTFRCDPISEHNRLYWYRQTLGQGPEFLTYFQNEAQLEKSRLLSDRFSAERPKGSFSTLEIQRTEQGDSAMYLCASSLNRNTEAFFGQGTRLTVV.

The chain combines TRBV19 with TRBJ1-4; 7 nucleotides agree with TRBD1. Unmatched junction bases numbered 6, after V lost 10 bases and J lost 4 bases. CDR1 and CDR2 from the germline V gene are LNHDA and SQIVND (reference sequence). This CDR3 has 13 residues. DNA of the CDR3: TGTGCCACCGCACAGGGGTTTAATGAAAAACTGTTTTTT. Protein: CATAQGFNEKLFF.

This clone was observed a single time. V is TRBV5-4 and J is TRBJ2-5; TRBD2 matches 8 bases. Germline CDR1 and CDR2: SGHNT and YYREEE (reference sequence). The CDR3 has 17 residues. J gave up 5 bases and V 4 bases, and 16 bases lay outside the gene matches. CDR3 coding DNA: TGTGCCAGCAGCCCCATGGAGGGTGCGGGGGGCGGGGAGACCCAGTACTTC. Protein: CASSPMEGAGGGETQYF.

This rearrangement joins TRBV19 to TRBJ1-4; D may be TRBD1 (6 bases). Looked up from germline, CDR1 is LNHDA and CDR2 is SQIVND (reference sequence). The CDR3 loop spans 15 amino acids. V was pared by 3 bases and J by 4 bases, with 12 bases between. Here the CDR3 reads CASSMTDSNNEKLFF. The CDR3 nucleotides are TGTGCCAGTAGTATGACGGACAGCAATAATGAAAAACTGTTTTTT.